These T cell receptor beta chains were read from a single sample in a study of T-cell reconstitution after alpha-beta-depleted transplantation in children. TCRdb reprocessed the PCR reads via MiXCR and lists one record per CDR3 protein. The sample records 600,000 or so distinct CDR3 sequences, more than 20% being singletons. The sequencing used PBMCs, mostly from graft donor cells, collected 360 days after TCRalphabeta/CD19-depleted stem cell transplant. These receptors came from a boy under two years old who had a stem cell transplant for acute myeloid leukemia, so the T cells may come from the graft donor. Both conserved end residues are part of each CDR3.

length	V	CDR3
15	TRBV20-1	CSASVTSATQETQYF
17	TRBV4-3	CASSQGVGGGSTGELFF
19	TRBV6-4	CASSPPGQGRYVAYNEQFF
14	TRBV5-1	CASSFGGLPDTQYF
12	TRBV20-1	CSAPGGSDTQYF
16	TRBV5-1	CASSVRLADPTDTQYF
13	TRBV7-9	CASSFTQEYGYTF
16	TRBV20-1	CSARDPFGGANNEQFF
14	TRBV3-1	CASSQDSPPYEQYF
13	TRBV9	CASSEDRGSPLHF
11	TRBV29-1	CSLGSRETQYF
15	TRBV20-1	CSASGLTGAAETQYF
16	TRBV7-8	CASSPAAGSRADTQYF
15	TRBV20-1	CSAAPRTGRTDTQYF
15	TRBV20-1	CSAFLRTGDNQPQHF
14	TRBV11-2	CASSVRRDTGELFF
19	TRBV6-4	CASRSLRRGLRYGNQPQHF
17	TRBV12-3/TRBV12-4	CASSFSTSGAFQETQYF
12	TRBV20-1	CSARDGIYGYTF
16	TRBV7-2	CASSFDGLGGANVLTF
13	TRBV15	CATGRERYNEQFF
15	TRBV4-3	CASSQAASSYNEQFF
13	TRBV20-1	CSARVLGTDTQYF
11	TRBV20-1	CSARDSREQYF
16	TRBV7-2	CASSLTGSTGWNEQFF
13	TRBV20-1	CSACGQLNEKLFF
11	TRBV18	CASSPSHEQFF
18	TRBV2	CASSGGPTTSGGADTQYF
13	TRBV6-1	CASSLGPLDEQYF
13	TRBV6-5	CASSLNRVYGYTF
12	TRBV12-5	CASLGLDGELFF
16	TRBV5-1	CASSLASGGGINEQFF
18	TRBV11-2	CASSLGDSLLPRSYEQYF
17	TRBV5-1	CASSLVLADTGSGEQFF
16	TRBV7-2	CASSLPPWAENYGYTF
12	TRBV3-1	CASSLITDTQYF
16	TRBV6-5	CASNYRRGQNTGELFF
11	TRBV6-5	CAAGGGYGYTF
18	TRBV5-6	CASSLEGNRVVMNTEAFF
11	TRBV30	CAWGHTGELFF
15	TRBV19	CASSIDRGLSYEQYF
14	TRBV4-3	CASSQVAGANVLTF
16	TRBV6-5	CASSYVVMPPYYGYTF